A single sample gave rise to the 17 T cell receptor beta chains below, sequenced in a study of cytomegalovirus exposure and HLA in healthy donors. PCR amplification relied on 60 Vbeta primers (plus 13 Jbeta primers). Repertoires were generated with immunoSEQ multiplex PCR, while TCRdb's copy carries only in-frame clones and drops some. The table lists more than 100,000 clones, 75% to 85% of them singletons. The material sequenced was PBMCs. These receptors all stem from a woman in her thirties or forties in good health and CMV-seronegative.

This clone was seen a few times. The genes are TRBV7-9 and TRBJ2-7; 7 positions agree with TRBD2. The germline V gene has CDR1 SEHNR and CDR2 FQNEAQ (reference sequence). This CDR3 spans 15 amino acids. V lost 3 bases, J lost 3 bases, and 8 bases stayed unmatched. Here the CDR3 reads CASSFEGTKNYEQYF. CDR3 DNA: TGTGCCAGCAGCTTTGAAGGGACTAAAAACTACGAGCAGTACTTC.

A word on this clone: It is unclear where the CDR3 begins or ends on the DNA, so no DNA is shown, and the CDR3 is as TCRdb lists it. The same CDR3 also results from other DNA sequences found in this sample. The chain combines TRBV7-2 with TRBJ1-2; TRBD1 was called by the table and not checked on the DNA. CDR1 SGHTA and CDR2 FQGNSA come from the germline V gene. With termini counted, the CDR3 has 15 amino acids. The CDR3 sequence is CASSLWGQGADGYTF.

J is TRBJ1-2 and V is TRBV5-1; D is possibly TRBD1 (6 bases). Per the germline V gene, CDR1 is SGHRS and CDR2 is YFSETQ. With 5 bases removed from V and 7 bases from J, the gap between germline ends came to 12 bases. The CDR3 is 12 amino acids. The CDR3 DNA is TGCGCCAGCAGAAAGGGGGAAAGTGGCTACACCTTC. It translates to CASRKGESGYTF.

This clone was seen a single time. Distinct nucleotide sequences in the sample also encode this CDR3. The V and J genes are TRBV5-1 and TRBJ2-5; unclear D gene. The V end was cut by 1 base, the J end by 2 bases, with 3 bases between. The CDR3 length is 12 residues. Germline CDR1 and CDR2: SGHRS and YFSETQ. CDR3 protein: CASSLSQETQYF. In DNA form, the CDR3 reads TGCGCCAGCAGCTTGTCACAAGAGACCCAGTACTTC.

The CDR3 nucleotides are TGTGCCAGCAGCGCTAATAATGAAAAACTGTTTTTT. It is translated as CASSANNEKLFF. The rearrangement links TRBV2 to TRBJ1-4; D gene unclear. Germline assignment: CDR1 SNHLY and CDR2 FYNNEI. Trimming removed 6 bases from V and 4 bases from J, with 6 bases in between. CDR3 length: 12 amino acids.

This chain uses TRBV27 with TRBJ1-2; possibly TRBD1 for D (6 bases). The V gene's germline CDR1 is MNHEY and CDR2 SMNVEV (reference sequence). The CDR3 consists of 14 residues. V lost 3 bases and J lost 5, with 13 bases in between. CDR3 nucleotide sequence: TGTGCCAGCAGTTTTTCAGGGGTTGGTTATGGCTACACCTTC. Encoded protein: CASSFSGVGYGYTF.

This clone was recorded once. This chain connects TRBV6-1 to TRBJ2-6, with D maybe TRBD1 (5 bases). Per the germline V gene, CDR1 is MNHNS and CDR2 is SASEGT. Trimming stripped 3 bases from V and 5 bases from J, with 11 bases between. CDR3 length: 15 amino acids. CDR3 protein: CASSDRQFWANVLTF. CDR3 DNA: TGTGCCAGCAGTGACCGACAGTTTTGGGCCAACGTCCTGACTTTC.

A few counts support this clone. V is TRBV7-2 and J is TRBJ2-3; the D gene is possibly TRBD1 (5 bases). Trimming removed 0 bases at V and 1 base at J, with 5 bases between. Germline V CDR1 and CDR2: SGHTA, FQGNSA. This CDR3 region has 14 residues. The CDR3 protein is CASSLAGRTDTQYF. For the CDR3, the DNA is TGTGCCAGCAGCTTAGCGGGGCGCACAGATACGCAGTATTTT.

The chain recombines TRBV10-3 with TRBJ2-7; D might be TRBD2 (6 bases). V lost 0 bases, J lost 4 bases, and 19 bases lay in between. The germline CDR1 and CDR2 sequences are ENHRY and SYGVKD. The CDR3 covers 17 residues. This CDR3 reads CAISESLAGPTKYEQYF. In DNA form, the CDR3 reads TGTGCCATCAGTGAGTCGTTGGCGGGACCGACGAAATACGAGCAGTACTTC.

The CDR3 nucleotides are TGCGCCAGCAGCCAAGATTTCGTAGGGACAGGGGTTGGAAACACCATATATTTT. This codes for CASSQDFVGTGVGNTIYF. The chain has TRBV4-3 and TRBJ1-3, with 10 bases lining up with TRBD1. Germline assignment: CDR1 LGHNA and CDR2 YSLEER. J gave up 3 bases and V 0 bases, and 8 bases lay outside the gene matches. This CDR3 is built from 18 residues.

The chain recombines TRBV4-1 with TRBJ2-2; a weak D match, TRBD1 (6 bases). The V end lost 2 bases, the J end lost 0 bases, and 13 bases lay between the germline ends. The CDR3 runs to 17 residues. Per germline, CDR1 MGHRA and CDR2 YSYEKL. The CDR3 bases are TGCGCCAGCAGCCAACCCGTAGGGGGACCGAACACCGGGGAGCTGTTTTTT. The encoded protein is CASSQPVGGPNTGELFF.

The J gene is TRBJ1-1, the V gene TRBV28; D possibly corresponds to TRBD1 (6 bases). V dropped 6 bases and J dropped 2 bases, with 16 bases sitting between them. Germline-derived CDR1 and CDR2 are MDHEN and SYDVKM. The CDR3 extends over 15 amino acids. This CDR3 is CASSLPTGPNTEAFF. The CDR3 coding sequence is TGTGCCAGCAGCCTTCCGACAGGCCCTAACACTGAAGCTTTCTTT.

The J gene is TRBJ1-4, the V gene TRBV4-3; 7 bases match TRBD1. V trimming: 0 bases; J trimming: 2 bases; junction bases outside the gene matches: 6. CDR1 is LGHNA and CDR2 is YSLEER in the germline V gene. CDR3 length: 17 amino acids. CDR3 bases: TGCGCCAGCAGCCAAGAAGTCCACAGGGGTACTAATGAAAAACTGTTTTTT. Its translation: CASSQEVHRGTNEKLFF.

The rearrangement links TRBV4-1 to TRBJ1-1; D is unclear. The V end lost 4 bases, the J end lost 4 bases, and 13 bases lay between the germline ends. Germline V gene lookup returns CDR1 MGHRA and CDR2 YSYEKL. The CDR3 totals 14 residues. CDR3 protein: CASSPEGFSTEAFF. CDR3 coding DNA: TGCGCCAGCAGCCCCGAGGGCTTTAGCACTGAAGCTTTCTTT.

V and J are TRBV7-2 and TRBJ2-1; the match to TRBD2 covers 9 bases. Germline values: CDR1 SGHTA, CDR2 FQGNSA. V lost 5 bases to trimming and J lost 5 bases; unmatched junction nucleotides: 4. The CDR3 runs to 14 residues. CDR3 in amino acids: CASSHSGGNNEQFF. CDR3 sequence (DNA): TGTGCCAGCAGCCATAGCGGGGGCAACAATGAGCAGTTCTTC.

This chain joins TRBV6-5 and TRBJ2-2; TRBD2 aligns across 7 bases. The CDR3 runs 16 residues. V gave up 2 bases and J gave up 8 bases; unmatched junction bases: 11. CDR1 is MNHEY, CDR2 SVGAGI, per germline. For the CDR3, the DNA is TGTGCCAGCAGTTACGGGGGGGAAGGGTCCCGGGGGGAGCTGTTTTTT. Protein product: CASSYGGEGSRGELFF.

The chain employs TRBV7-9 and TRBJ2-7; TRBD2 agrees at 7 bases. The CDR3 is 17 amino acids. The V gene end was trimmed by 5 bases and the J gene end by 0 bases; junction bases not matched to a gene: 13. From germline, CDR1 is SEHNR and CDR2 FQNEAQ (reference sequence). CDR3 DNA: TGTGCCAGCAGCCCTCCCCCTCGGGGGGTTAGCTCCTACGAGCAGTACTTC. Residues: CASSPPPRGVSSYEQYF.